This entry describes one T cell receptor beta chain. Enrolled through a virtual design, the participants were between roughly 18 and 90 years of age and came from 24 US areas. Participant-given clinical history determined each cohort assignment. The data belong to a study of blood T cell repertoires in COVID-19. Study information: Acute-phase and convalescent COVID-19 samples originated in the United States, Italy and Spain.

TCRdb keeps only in-frame clones here, not all; method: immunoSEQ multiplex PCR. The sample includes around 310,000 clones, about nine tenths seen only once; the top ten take around 9%. V lost 2 bases to trimming and J lost 7 bases, with 12 bases between them. The germline CDR1 and CDR2 sequences are GTSNPN and SVGIG (reference sequence). The CDR3 length is 13 residues. The chain combines TRBV30 with TRBJ2-1, with D tentatively TRBD1 (7 bases). The sample taken for sequencing was PBMCs or T cells enriched from blood (not recorded which). This receptor was identified in a woman aged 25 to 39 who had recovered from COVID-19. CDR3 protein: CAWSSGGWNEQFF. The CDR3 DNA sequence: TGTGCCTGGAGTTCAGGGGGGTGGAATGAGCAGTTCTTC.